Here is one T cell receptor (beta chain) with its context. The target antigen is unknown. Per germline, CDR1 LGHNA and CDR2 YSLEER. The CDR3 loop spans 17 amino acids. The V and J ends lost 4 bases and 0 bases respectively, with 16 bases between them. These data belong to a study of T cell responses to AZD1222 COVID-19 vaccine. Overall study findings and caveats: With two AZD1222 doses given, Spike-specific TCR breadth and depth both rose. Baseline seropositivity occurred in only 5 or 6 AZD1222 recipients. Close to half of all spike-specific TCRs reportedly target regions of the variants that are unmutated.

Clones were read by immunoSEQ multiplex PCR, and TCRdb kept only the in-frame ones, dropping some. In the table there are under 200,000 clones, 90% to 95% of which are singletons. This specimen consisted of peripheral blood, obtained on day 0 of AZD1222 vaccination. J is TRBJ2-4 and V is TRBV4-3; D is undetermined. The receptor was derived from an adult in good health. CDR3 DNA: TGCGCCAGCAGCCTAAGACGGCGTGGAGTAGCCAAAAACATTCAGTACTTC. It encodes CASSLRRRGVAKNIQYF.